In this sample, the clone carrying this T cell receptor (beta chain) turned up once. The antigen remains undetermined. The data are from a study of chemoradiotherapy in HPV16-positive cancers. Study-wide points: Candidate HPV-specific clones and E7-related TCR motifs grew in tumor during treatment.

This CDR3 has 18 amino acids. J gave up 0 bases and V 5 bases, and 8 bases lay outside the gene matches. Germline assignment: CDR1 SGHRS and CDR2 YFSETQ. Profiling relied on immunoSEQ multiplex PCR, and the TCRdb table lists in-frame clones only, not all of them. Here the sample spans some 30,000 clones, roughly 80% being singletons. V usage is TRBV5-1 and J usage is TRBJ2-4, with TRBD2 matching 13 bases. The input for sequencing was blood, taken from a patient who underwent chemoradiotherapy. This clonotype was obtained from a human donor with HPV-associated anogenital cancer. The CDR3 protein is CASRQGTSGVLAKNIQYF. The CDR3 DNA sequence: TGCGCCAGCAGACAAGGGACTAGCGGGGTCCTAGCCAAAAACATTCAGTACTTC.